This is a list of T cell receptor beta chains from one sample in a study of blood T cell repertoires in COVID-19. Data came from immunoSEQ multiplex PCR; TCRdb stores just in-frame clones and leaves some out. Seen here are hundreds of thousands of clones, around 90% observed once, and the top ten hold around 2.1%. What was sequenced was peripheral blood. The receptors come from a man younger than 30 with active or convalescent COVID-19. The CDR3 runs from the conserved cysteine through the conserved F or W. The D gene is left open where the match is weak. Clone size is stated in some rows and not others, as once, few, many or a class when expanded.

>-|TRBV5-1|-|TRBJ1-1
CASSFTGPNTEAFF
TGCGCCAGCAGCTTTACAGGGCCGAACACTGAAGCTTTCTTT
>-|TRBV7-9|TRBD1|TRBJ1-1
CASRGQGMDGRTEAFF
TGTGCCAGCAGGGGACAGGGGATGGACGGAAGGACTGAAGCTTTCTTT
>-|TRBV7-8|TRBD1|TRBJ2-7
CASSARQGVDSYEQYF
TGTGCCAGCAGCGCCCGACAGGGGGTGGACTCCTACGAGCAGTACTTC
>-|TRBV11-2|-|TRBJ2-7
CASSLVGGRGEQYF
TGTGCCAGCAGCTTAGTCGGGGGACGAGGTGAGCAGTACTTC
>-|TRBV7-8|-|TRBJ2-2
CASRPTGITGELFF
TGTGCCAGCAGACCTACAGGGATCACCGGGGAGCTGTTTTTT
>few|TRBV5-5|-|TRBJ2-7
CASSLYVTGDYEQYF
TGTGCCAGCAGCTTGTACGTGACAGGTGACTACGAGCAGTACTTC
>-|TRBV18|-|TRBJ2-6
CASSPIFRGNSGANVLTF
TGTGCCAGCTCACCGATTTTCCGGGGAAACTCTGGGGCCAACGTCCTGACTTTC
>-|TRBV18|-|TRBJ1-4
CASSPLRAGSGGEKLFF
TGTGCCAGCTCACCACTTCGCGCCGGTTCAGGAGGTGAAAAACTGTTTTTT
>-|TRBV7-9|-|TRBJ2-3
CASSPVLPSATDTQYF
TGTGCCAGCAGCCCGGTCCTCCCTAGCGCTACAGATACGCAGTATTTT
>-|TRBV11-2|TRBD1|TRBJ1-4
CASSLGLPDRGWEKLFF
TGTGCCAGCAGCTTAGGCCTACCGGACAGGGGCTGGGAAAAACTGTTTTTT
>-|TRBV6-4|-|TRBJ2-5
CASNRPETQYF
TGTGCCAGCAATCGTCCAGAGACCCAGTACTTC
>-|TRBV7-2|TRBD1|TRBJ1-1
CASSLEGDRGSDAFF
TGTGCCAGCAGCTTAGAGGGGGACAGGGGGAGCGACGCTTTCTTT
>-|TRBV28|TRBD1|TRBJ2-7
CASSEPWDRPYEQYF
TGTGCCAGCAGCGAACCCTGGGACAGGCCCTACGAGCAGTACTTC
>-|TRBV19|-|TRBJ2-4
CASSSSEIAKNIQYF
TGTGCCAGTTCTTCTTCGGAGATAGCCAAAAACATTCAGTACTTC
>-|TRBV27|TRBD1|TRBJ1-6
CASSSTGVGNSPLHF
TGTGCCAGCAGTTCGACAGGGGTTGGAAATTCACCCCTCCACTTT
>-|TRBV24-1|-|TRBJ1-2
CATSLGASYTF
TGTGCCACCAGTCTAGGGGCTAGCTACACCTTC
>-|TRBV4-1|TRBD1|TRBJ2-1
CASSQGVTGGAYNEQFF
TGCGCCAGCAGCCAGGGGGTGACAGGGGGCGCGTATAATGAGCAGTTCTTC
>few|TRBV11-2|TRBD1|TRBJ1-4
CASSSLQGRPNEKLFF
TGTGCCAGCAGCTCCTTACAGGGGAGGCCTAATGAAAAACTGTTTTTT
>-|TRBV7-8|-|TRBJ1-4
CASSLSGGGFNEKLFF
TGTGCCAGCAGCTTGAGTGGGGGAGGATTTAATGAAAAACTGTTTTTT
>-|TRBV5-8|TRBD1|TRBJ1-5
CASSSRQGYQPQHF
TGTGCCAGCAGCTCCAGACAGGGTTATCAGCCCCAGCATTTT
>-|TRBV27|TRBD1|TRBJ1-1
CASSPRTGSFAEAFF
TGTGCCAGCAGTCCCAGGACAGGATCTTTTGCTGAAGCTTTCTTT
>-|TRBV4-3|TRBD2|TRBJ2-1
CASSQKGLGYNEQFF
TGCGCCAGCAGCCAGAAGGGACTAGGATACAATGAGCAGTTCTTC
>-|TRBV5-8|-|TRBJ2-2
CASSLRRTNTGELFF
TGTGCCAGCAGCTTGCGCAGGACGAACACCGGGGAGCTGTTTTTT
>few|TRBV6-1|-|TRBJ2-6
CASSEGGAGANVLTF
TGTGCCAGCAGTGAGGGGGGGGCCGGGGCCAACGTCCTGACTTTC
>few|TRBV9|TRBD2|TRBJ2-5
CASSVGGRGGRETQYF
TGTGCCAGCAGCGTAGGGGGGCGGGGGGGCAGAGAGACCCAGTACTTC
>-|TRBV18|-|TRBJ2-7
CASRGFYEQYF
TGTGCCAGCCGGGGGTTCTACGAGCAGTACTTC
>many|TRBV29-1|TRBD1|TRBJ1-1
CSVYAGGAFF
TGCAGCGTTTATGCAGGGGGAGCTTTCTTT
>-|TRBV28|TRBD1|TRBJ1-5
CASSYSGTGRQPQHF
TGTGCCAGCAGTTACTCCGGGACAGGGAGGCAGCCCCAGCATTTT
>-|TRBV2|-|TRBJ1-1
CASSDGPNTEAFF
TGTGCCAGCAGTGACGGTCCGAACACTGAAGCTTTCTTT
>few|TRBV10-1|TRBD2|TRBJ2-2
CASSATTTSGRTGELFF
TGCGCCAGCAGTGCCACTACGACTAGCGGGAGGACCGGGGAGCTGTTTTTT
>-|TRBV5-1|TRBD1|TRBJ1-1
CASSSLTGTESEAFF
TGCGCCAGCAGCTCGCTCACCGGGACAGAGAGTGAAGCTTTCTTT
>-|TRBV28|TRBD2|TRBJ2-7
CASSSGTSGSGYEQYF
TGTGCCAGCAGTTCTGGGACTAGCGGGAGCGGCTACGAGCAGTACTTC
>few|TRBV3-1/TRBV3-2|-|TRBJ1-1
CASSQVYRGLENTEAFF
TGTGCCAGCAGCCAAGTTTATCGGGGACTGGAGAACACTGAAGCTTTCTTT
>once|TRBV5-1|-|TRBJ2-1
CASSRDYPYNEQFF
TGCGCCAGCAGTCGTGACTACCCTTACAATGAGCAGTTCTTC
>-|TRBV10-1|-|TRBJ1-1
CASIPHWWGDTEAFF
TGCGCCAGCATCCCCCACTGGTGGGGGGACACTGAAGCTTTCTTT
>-|TRBV5-1|TRBD1|TRBJ2-1
CASSAGTGKYNEQFF
TGCGCCAGCAGCGCCGGGACAGGGAAGTACAATGAGCAGTTCTTC
>-|TRBV5-6|-|TRBJ2-7
CASSLDANYEQYF
TGTGCCAGCAGCTTGGATGCGAACTACGAGCAGTACTTC
>-|TRBV5-5|-|TRBJ1-1
CASSLFQGLNTEAFF
TGTGCCAGCAGCTTGTTTCAGGGCCTGAACACTGAAGCTTTCTTT
>-|TRBV7-6|TRBD2|TRBJ2-3
CASSLGASGGVTSTDTQYF
TGTGCCAGCAGCTTAGGAGCCAGCGGGGGGGTCACTAGCACAGATACGCAGTATTTT
>-|TRBV19|TRBD1|TRBJ1-5
CASRSGTASNQPQHF
TGTGCCAGTAGATCGGGGACAGCTAGCAATCAGCCCCAGCATTTT
>-|TRBV4-1|-|TRBJ2-7
CASSQDYTTYEQYF
TGCGCCAGCAGCCAAGATTACACCACCTACGAGCAGTACTTC
>-|TRBV19|TRBD1|TRBJ1-5
CASLRTGSNQPQHF
TGTGCCAGTTTACGGACAGGGTCCAATCAGCCCCAGCATTTT
>-|TRBV13|-|TRBJ2-5
CASSFRGVPQETQYF
TGTGCCAGCAGCTTCAGGGGTGTCCCACAAGAGACCCAGTACTTC